This paragraph reports one TCR beta chain. The data originate from a study of monozygotic twins with inflammatory bowel disease. The CDR3 runs to 14 residues. Germline CDR1 and CDR2: MNHEY and SMNVEV (reference sequence). From its re-call of the 5' RACE reads, TCRdb lists each CDR3 protein once, without DNA. Here the sample table reports approximately 340,000 distinct CDR3 sequences. V is TRBV27 and J is TRBJ2-3; TCRdb's assignment of TRBD1 cannot be checked, as there is no DNA. This sequence originates from a human donor with ulcerative colitis or Crohn's disease, or a healthy co-twin of an affected twin (not recorded which). The sample was blood. CDR3 sequence reads: CASSPNRVPDTQYF.